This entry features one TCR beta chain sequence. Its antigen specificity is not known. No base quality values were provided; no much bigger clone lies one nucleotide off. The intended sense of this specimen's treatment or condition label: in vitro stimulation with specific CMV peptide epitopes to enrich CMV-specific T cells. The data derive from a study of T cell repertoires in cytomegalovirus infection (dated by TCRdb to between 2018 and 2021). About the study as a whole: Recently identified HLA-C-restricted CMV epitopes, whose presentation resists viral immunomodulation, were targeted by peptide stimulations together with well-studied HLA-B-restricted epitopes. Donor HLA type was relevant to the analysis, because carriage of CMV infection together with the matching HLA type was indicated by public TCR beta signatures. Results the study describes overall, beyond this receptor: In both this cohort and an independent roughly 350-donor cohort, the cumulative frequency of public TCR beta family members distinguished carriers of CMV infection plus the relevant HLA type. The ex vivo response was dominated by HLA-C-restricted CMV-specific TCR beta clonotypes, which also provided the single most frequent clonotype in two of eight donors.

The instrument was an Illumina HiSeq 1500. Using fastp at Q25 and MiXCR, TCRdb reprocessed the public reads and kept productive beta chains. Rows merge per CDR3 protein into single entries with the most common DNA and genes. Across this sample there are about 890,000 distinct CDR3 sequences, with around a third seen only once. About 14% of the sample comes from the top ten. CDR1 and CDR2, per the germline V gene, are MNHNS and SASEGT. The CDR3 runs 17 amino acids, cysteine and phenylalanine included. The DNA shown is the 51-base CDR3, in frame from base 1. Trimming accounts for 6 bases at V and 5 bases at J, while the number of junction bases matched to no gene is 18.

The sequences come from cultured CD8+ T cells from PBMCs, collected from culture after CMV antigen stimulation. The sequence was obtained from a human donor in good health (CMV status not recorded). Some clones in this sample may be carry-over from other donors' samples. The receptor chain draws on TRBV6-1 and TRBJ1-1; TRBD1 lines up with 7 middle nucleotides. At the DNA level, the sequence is TGTGCCAGCAGAAATAAGGACAGGACGGGTTTGGGAACTGAAGCTTTCTTT. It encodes CASRNKDRTGLGTEAFF.